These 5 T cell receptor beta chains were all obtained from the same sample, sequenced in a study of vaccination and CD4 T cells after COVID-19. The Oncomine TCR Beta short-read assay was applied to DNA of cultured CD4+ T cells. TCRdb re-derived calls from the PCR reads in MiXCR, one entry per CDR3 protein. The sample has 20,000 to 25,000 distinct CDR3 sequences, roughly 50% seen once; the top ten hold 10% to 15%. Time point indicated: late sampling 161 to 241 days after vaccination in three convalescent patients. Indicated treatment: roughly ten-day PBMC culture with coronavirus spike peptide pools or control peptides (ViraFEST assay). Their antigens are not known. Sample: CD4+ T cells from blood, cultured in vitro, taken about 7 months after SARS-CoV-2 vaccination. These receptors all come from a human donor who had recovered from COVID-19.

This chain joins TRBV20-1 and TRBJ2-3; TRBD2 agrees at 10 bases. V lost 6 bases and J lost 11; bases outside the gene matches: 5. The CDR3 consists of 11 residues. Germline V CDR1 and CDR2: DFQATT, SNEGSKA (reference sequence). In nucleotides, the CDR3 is TGCAGTGCATCCTTAGCGGGGGGGCAGTATTTT. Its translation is CSASLAGGQYF.

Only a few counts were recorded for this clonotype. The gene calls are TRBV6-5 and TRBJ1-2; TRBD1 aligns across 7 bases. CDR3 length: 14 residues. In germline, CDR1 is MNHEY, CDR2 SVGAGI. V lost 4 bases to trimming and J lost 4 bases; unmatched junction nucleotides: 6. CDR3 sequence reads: CASSFRTGPYGYTF. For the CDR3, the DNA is TGTGCCAGCAGTTTTCGGACAGGCCCCTATGGCTACACCTTC.

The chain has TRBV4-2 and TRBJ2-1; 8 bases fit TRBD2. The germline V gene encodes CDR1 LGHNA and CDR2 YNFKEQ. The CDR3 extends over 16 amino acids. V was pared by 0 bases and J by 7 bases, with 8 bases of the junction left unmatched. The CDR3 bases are TGTGCCAGCAGCCAAGACCCCGGGAGGGCCGTGAATGAGCAGTTCTTC. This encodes CASSQDPGRAVNEQFF.

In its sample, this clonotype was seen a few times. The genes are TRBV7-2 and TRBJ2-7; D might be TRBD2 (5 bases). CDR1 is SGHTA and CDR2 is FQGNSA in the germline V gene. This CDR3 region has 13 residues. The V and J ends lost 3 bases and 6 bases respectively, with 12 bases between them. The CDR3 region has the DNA TGTGCCAGCAGCTTTTCGGCGGGTACCGAGCAGTACTTC. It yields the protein CASSFSAGTEQYF.

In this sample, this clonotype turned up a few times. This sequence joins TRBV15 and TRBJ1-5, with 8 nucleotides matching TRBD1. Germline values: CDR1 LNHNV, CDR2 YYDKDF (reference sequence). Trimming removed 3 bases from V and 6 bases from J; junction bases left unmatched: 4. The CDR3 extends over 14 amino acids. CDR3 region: CATSSGQGAQPQHF. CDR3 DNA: TGTGCCACCAGCAGCGGTCAGGGGGCTCAGCCCCAGCATTTT.